This T cell receptor beta chain was recovered during a study of cytomegalovirus exposure and HLA in healthy donors. General observations from the study: Cytomegalovirus-associated TCR beta chains were listed, numbering 164. A later analysis linked a missense variant in DCLRE1C to the trimming of TCR beta V and J genes. HLA alleles were associated with 15,000 to 20,000 TCR beta sequences in a later analysis at 0.05 false discovery rate. Indistinguishability led to the exclusion of some V segments, TRBV6-2 and TRBV6-3 included.

For this clone: Antigen specificity is unknown.

The PCR was carried out with 60 Vbeta primers and 13 Jbeta primers. Profiled with immunoSEQ multiplex PCR; TCRdb holds only in-frame clones, not every one. This table has over 110,000 clones, 79% appearing once. CDR1 is SGHRS and CDR2 is YFSETQ in the germline V gene. Trimming shortened V by 5 bases and J by 10 bases, and 15 bases separated the two germline ends. The CDR3 has 12 residues. The V gene is TRBV5-1, the J gene TRBJ1-1, with D unresolved. Specimen: PBMCs. The origin of this receptor is a man between 18 and 29 years old in good health and CMV-seronegative. This CDR3 is CASSHVGEGAFF. The CDR3 DNA sequence: TGCGCCAGCAGTCATGTTGGGGAGGGAGCTTTCTTT.